Each of the 23 T cell receptor beta chains below was sequenced from the same sample in a study of blood T cell repertoires in COVID-19 (dated by TCRdb to 2019 to 2021). Library preparation used the immunoSEQ multiplex PCR assay. This is the immuneACCESS table as TCRdb keeps it, with only in-frame sequences that have V and J called. A part of the clones is gone; compared with another copy, unresolved V genes explain less than half, and the rest is unexplained. A total of around 79,000 clones appear in this sample, about 87% of them only once. The ten biggest clones cover approximately 9.1% of the sample. Input material: peripheral blood. These receptors originate from a human donor in a cohort sampled during active COVID-19.

J is TRBJ2-1 and V is TRBV9, with TRBD1 identical over 8 bases. J gave up 4 bases and V 3 bases, and 12 bases lay outside the gene matches. The CDR3 consists of 17 residues. Germline V gives CDR1 SGDLS, CDR2 YYNGEE. This chain's CDR3 is CASSGRTGWTSYNEQFF. Written as DNA, the CDR3 is TGTGCCAGCAGCGGTCGGACAGGGTGGACCTCTTACAATGAGCAGTTCTTC.

The chain is built from TRBV28 and TRBJ2-7; 8 positions agree with TRBD1. Germline assignment: CDR1 MDHEN and CDR2 SYDVKM. The V and J ends lost 3 bases and 7 bases, in that order; junction bases with no gene match: 8. CDR3 size: 14 residues. Here the CDR3 reads CASSLSQGAREQYF. CDR3 nucleotide sequence: TGTGCCAGCAGTTTGAGTCAGGGGGCTCGGGAGCAGTACTTC.

This clone occurred once. This CDR3 is CASSQRTGADNYGYTF. The CDR3 DNA reads TGTGCCAGCAGCCAAAGGACAGGGGCCGATAACTATGGCTACACCTTC. The genes are TRBV4-2 and TRBJ1-2; TRBD1 matches 9 bases. The CDR3 consists of 16 residues. V lost 2 bases and J lost 1; bases outside the gene matches: 5. CDR1 is LGHNA, CDR2 YNFKEQ, per germline.

The chain carries TRBV5-4 and TRBJ2-1; D is possibly TRBD2 (6 bases). The V and J ends lost 4 bases and 3 bases respectively, with 17 bases between them. The CDR3 sequence is 16 residues long. Germline lookup yields CDR1 SGHNT and CDR2 YYREEE (reference sequence). CDR3 bases: TGTGCCAGCAGCCCGGGGATCGGGGGTATCTACAATGAGCAGTTCTTC. Translating gives CASSPGIGGIYNEQFF. Based on the CDR3 plus reference TRBV5-4 and TRBJ2-1, the full variable domain is ETGVTQSPTHLIKTRGQQVTLRCSSQSGHNTVSWYQQALGQGPQFIFQYYREEENGRGNFPPRFSGLQFPNYSSELNVNALELDDSALYLCASSPGIGGIYNEQFFGPGTRLTVL.

The chain carries TRBV19 and TRBJ1-1, with TRBD1 matching 9 bases. The J segment lost 7 bases and the V segment lost 5 bases, leaving 5 bases of the junction unmatched. This CDR3 has 13 residues. Germline CDR1 reads LNHDA; CDR2 reads SQIVND (reference sequence). In DNA, the CDR3 is TGTGCCAGTAGTCTAGGACAGGGGTATGAAGCTTTCTTT. This translates into CASSLGQGYEAFF.

The chain links TRBV6-5 to TRBJ2-7, with TRBD2 matching 9 bases. V gave up 6 bases and J gave up 6 bases; unmatched junction bases: 12. The germline V gene has CDR1 MNHEY and CDR2 SVGAGI. CDR3 size: 15 residues. Written as DNA, the CDR3 is TGTGCCAGCAGCCAGCTAGCGGGACCCCCCTCCGAGCAGTACTTC. Translated: CASSQLAGPPSEQYF.

The chain has TRBV30 and TRBJ1-5; D is unresolved. This CDR3 region has 13 residues. V lost 3 bases and J lost 4, with 10 bases in between. Per the germline V gene, CDR1 is GTSNPN and CDR2 is SVGIG (reference sequence). The CDR3 DNA reads TGTGCCTGGAGCATACAGAGAAATCAGCCCCAGCATTTT. Its translation is CAWSIQRNQPQHF.

CDR3 in amino acids: CASSDTDRVGLPNSPLHF. CDR3 coding DNA: TGTGCCAGCAGTGATACCGACAGGGTCGGTCTTCCAAATTCACCCCTCCACTTT. The chain uses TRBV25-1 and TRBJ1-6; 7 bases fit TRBD1. Trimming took 3 bases from V and 7 from J; bases not matched to a gene: 15. Germline V lookup: CDR1 MGHDK, CDR2 SYGVNS. The CDR3 extends over 18 amino acids.

J is TRBJ2-3 and V is TRBV18, with D possibly TRBD1 on 6 matching bases. This CDR3 spans 13 amino acids. Germline V gene lookup returns CDR1 KGHSH and CDR2 LQKENI. V lost 3 bases and J lost 4, with 8 bases in between. Here the CDR3 reads CASSPPGADTQYF. The CDR3 DNA reads TGTGCCAGCTCACCTCCAGGGGCAGATACGCAGTATTTT.

This clone was observed a handful of times. V is TRBV6-1 and J is TRBJ2-7, with no clear D. The germline V gene has CDR1 MNHNS and CDR2 SASEGT. V was pared by 2 bases and J by 3 bases, with 8 bases between. This CDR3 has 13 amino acids. The CDR3 region has the DNA TGTGCCAGCAGTGAACGGCCTAGCTACGAGCAGTACTTC. It yields the protein CASSERPSYEQYF.

The genes are TRBV5-6 and TRBJ2-1; D possibly corresponds to TRBD2 (5 bases). The CDR3 covers 11 residues. The germline gives CDR1 SGHDT, CDR2 YYEEEE. Trimming pared 2 bases from V and 13 bases from J, leaving 10 bases between. The CDR3 here is CASSLGLEQFF. The DNA of the CDR3 is TGTGCCAGCAGCTTAGGACTTGAACAGTTCTTC.

V gene TRBV27 combines with J gene TRBJ1-1; possibly TRBD1 for D (5 bases). This CDR3 region has 13 residues. Germline V gene sequence: CDR1 MNHEY, CDR2 SMNVEV (reference sequence). The germline V and J ends were trimmed by 3 bases and 14 bases, with 19 bases remaining between them. The CDR3 reads CASSFTGLGGLFF. CDR3 sequence (DNA): TGTGCCAGCAGTTTTACGGGATTGGGGGGGTTATTCTTT.

The chain joins TRBV6-5 to TRBJ2-7; no clear D gene. The V end lost 0 bases, the J end lost 3 bases, and 12 bases lay between the germline ends. The germline CDR1 and CDR2 sequences are MNHEY and SVGAGI. This CDR3 spans 15 amino acids. The CDR3 nucleotides read TGTGCCAGCAGTTACTCCCCCGTTATCCTCTACGAGCAGTACTTC. Its translation: CASSYSPVILYEQYF.

V usage is TRBV4-2 and J usage is TRBJ2-7; 12 bases agree with TRBD2. The CDR3 length is 17 residues. The V segment lost 0 bases and the J segment 9 bases; nucleotides outside the gene matches: 12. CDR1 is LGHNA and CDR2 is YNFKEQ in the germline V gene. CDR3: CASSQENQASGGEAQYF. The CDR3 DNA reads TGTGCCAGCAGCCAAGAGAATCAGGCTAGCGGGGGGGAGGCGCAGTACTTC.

V gene TRBV29-1 combines with J gene TRBJ1-2; 12 bases map to TRBD1. CDR1 and CDR2 from the germline V gene are SQVTM and ANQGSEA. There are 15 residues in the CDR3. Trimming took 0 bases from V and 8 from J; bases not matched to a gene: 7. DNA for the CDR3: TGCAGCGTTGAAGAAGACGGGACAGGGGGCTTCGGCTACACCTTC. Protein sequence: CSVEEDGTGGFGYTF.

The chain recombines TRBV13 with TRBJ2-7; 9 bases fit TRBD2. The CDR3 extends over 12 amino acids. The germline gives CDR1 PRHDT, CDR2 FYEKMQ (reference sequence). V lost 5 bases and J lost 7; bases outside the gene matches: 3. The CDR3 loop reads CASSQSGGEQYF. The CDR3 DNA is TGTGCCAGCAGCCAGAGCGGGGGGGAGCAGTACTTC.

The CDR3 protein is CATSPELLGLSDYEQYF. The CDR3 DNA follows: TGTGCCACCAGCCCCGAGCTACTTGGACTATCCGACTACGAGCAGTACTTC. The gene calls are TRBV15 and TRBJ2-7; perhaps TRBD2 as D (6 bases). The CDR3 is 17 residues long. Germline CDR1 and CDR2: LNHNV and YYDKDF (reference sequence). Trimming pared 5 bases from V and 3 bases from J, leaving 23 bases between.

The rearrangement joins TRBV3-1 (or the pseudogene TRBV3-2) to TRBJ1-1; D is uncertain. The CDR3 sequence is 16 residues long. With 0 bases removed from V and 0 bases from J, the gap between germline ends came to 11 bases. The V gene's germline CDR1 is LGHDT and CDR2 YNNKEL (reference sequence). CDR3 amino acids: CASSQDSPGMNTEAFF. CDR3 in DNA: TGTGCCAGCAGCCAAGACTCTCCGGGGATGAACACTGAAGCTTTCTTT.

A note on this clone: One end of the junction does not line up with germline, which may come from a read error. The chain carries TRBV6-5 and TRBJ2-1; 10 nucleotides match TRBD2. Germline-derived CDR1 and CDR2 are MNHEY and SVGAGI. This CDR3 has 15 amino acids. CDR3 sequence: CVSPSLAGVSDEQFF. CDR3 bases: TGTGTCAGCCCGTCGCTAGCGGGAGTATCTGATGAGCAGTTCTTC.

In DNA, the CDR3 is TGTGCCAGCAGTGGCGGCCCTAGCACAGATACGCAGTATTTT. The encoded protein is CASSGGPSTDTQYF. V gene TRBV9 combines with J gene TRBJ2-3; D remains ambiguous. Trimming removed 5 bases at V and 0 bases at J, with 10 bases between. Germline V lookup: CDR1 SGDLS, CDR2 YYNGEE. The CDR3 runs to 14 residues. The complete variable domain, with remaining parts taken from reference TRBV9 and TRBJ2-3, reads DSGVTQTPKHLITATGQRVTLRCSPRSGDLSVYWYQQSLDQGLQFLIQYYNGEERAKGNILERFSAQQFPDLHSELNLSSLELGDSALYFCASSGGPSTDTQYFGPGTRLTVL.

The chain has TRBV18 and TRBJ1-1, with a tentative D call TRBD1 (5 bases). Germline V gives CDR1 KGHSH, CDR2 LQKENI. The CDR3 covers 14 residues. Trimming stripped 4 bases from V and 1 base from J, with 10 bases between. The CDR3 reads CASSLRQKNTEAFF. The CDR3 DNA sequence: TGTGCCAGCTCACTACGACAGAAGAACACTGAAGCTTTCTTT.

This chain's CDR3 is CASSPGTGNQPQHF. CDR3 nucleotides: TGTGCCAGCTCACCAGGGACAGGGAATCAGCCCCAGCATTTT. The chain recombines TRBV18 with TRBJ1-5; 9 bases are shared with TRBD1. Germline loops: CDR1 KGHSH, CDR2 LQKENI. This CDR3 has 14 residues. V was clipped by 2 bases and J by 4 bases; unmatched bases: 0. The full variable domain, completed using reference TRBV18 and TRBJ1-5, is NAGVMQNPRHLVRRRGQEARLRCSPMKGHSHVYWYRQLPEEGLKFMVYLQKENIIDESGMPKERFSAEFPKEGPSILRIQQVVRGDSAAYFCASSPGTGNQPQHFGDGTRLSIL.

The gene calls are TRBV5-1 and TRBJ2-5, with 13 nucleotides matching TRBD2. After removal of 3 bases from V and 1 base from J, the junction contained 9 bases not matched to a gene. The V gene's germline CDR1 is SGHRS and CDR2 YFSETQ. The CDR3 runs 18 residues. CDR3 sequence reads: CASSSGRTSGSLQETQYF. The CDR3 DNA sequence: TGCGCCAGCAGCTCAGGGCGGACTAGCGGGAGTCTCCAAGAGACCCAGTACTTC.